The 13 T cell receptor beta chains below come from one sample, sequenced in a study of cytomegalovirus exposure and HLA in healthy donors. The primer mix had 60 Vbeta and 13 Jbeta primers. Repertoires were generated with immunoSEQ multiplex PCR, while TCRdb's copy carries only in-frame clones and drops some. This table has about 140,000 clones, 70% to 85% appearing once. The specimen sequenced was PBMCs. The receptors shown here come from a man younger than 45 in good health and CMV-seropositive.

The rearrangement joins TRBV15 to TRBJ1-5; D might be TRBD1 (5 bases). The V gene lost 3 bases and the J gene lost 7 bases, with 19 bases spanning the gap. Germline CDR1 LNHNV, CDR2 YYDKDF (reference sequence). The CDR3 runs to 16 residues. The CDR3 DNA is TGTGCCACCAGCAGTGCCCACCGCGGGGGTGAACAGCCCCAGCATTTT. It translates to CATSSAHRGGEQPQHF. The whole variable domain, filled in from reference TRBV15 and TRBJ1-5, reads DAMVIQNPRYQVTQFGKPVTLSCSQTLNHNVMYWYQQKSSQAPKLLFHYYDKDFNNEADTPDNFQSRRPNTSFCFLDIRSPGLGDTAMYLCATSSAHRGGEQPQHFGDGTRLSIL.

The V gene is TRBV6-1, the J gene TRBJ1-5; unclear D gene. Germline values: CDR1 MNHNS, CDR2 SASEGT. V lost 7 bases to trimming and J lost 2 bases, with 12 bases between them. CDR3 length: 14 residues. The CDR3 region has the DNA TGTGCCAGCAAAGCTGAGGAGGGCAATCAGCCCCAGCATTTT. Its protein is CASKAEEGNQPQHF.

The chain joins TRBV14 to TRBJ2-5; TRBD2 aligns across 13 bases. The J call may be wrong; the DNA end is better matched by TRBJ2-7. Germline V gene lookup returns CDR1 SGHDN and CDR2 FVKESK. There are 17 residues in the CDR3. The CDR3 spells CASSQDWGLAGSYEQYF. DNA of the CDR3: TGTGCCAGCAGCCAAGATTGGGGACTAGCGGGATCCTACGAGCAGTACTTC.

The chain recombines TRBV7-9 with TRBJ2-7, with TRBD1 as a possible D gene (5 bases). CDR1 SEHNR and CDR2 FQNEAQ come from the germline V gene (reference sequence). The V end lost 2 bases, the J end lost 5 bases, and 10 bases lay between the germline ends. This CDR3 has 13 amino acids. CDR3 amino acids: CASSLQGPDEQYF. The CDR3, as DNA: TGTGCCAGCAGCTTACAGGGTCCAGACGAGCAGTACTTC.

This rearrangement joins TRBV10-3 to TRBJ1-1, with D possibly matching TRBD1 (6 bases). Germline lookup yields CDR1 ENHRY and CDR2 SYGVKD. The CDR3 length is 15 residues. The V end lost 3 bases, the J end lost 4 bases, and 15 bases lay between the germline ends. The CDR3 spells CAISEVEGGVTEAFF. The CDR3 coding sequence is TGTGCCATCAGTGAAGTGGAAGGGGGGGTCACTGAAGCTTTCTTT.

CDR3 DNA: TGTGCCAGCAGCCAAGGGGGCTCTGGAAACACCATATATTTT. This sequence encodes CASSQGGSGNTIYF. The V and J genes are TRBV6-5 and TRBJ1-3, with a tentative D call TRBD1 (6 bases). The germline CDR1 and CDR2 sequences are MNHEY and SVGAGI. This CDR3 has 14 residues. The V end was cut by 6 bases, the J end by 0 bases, with 9 bases between.

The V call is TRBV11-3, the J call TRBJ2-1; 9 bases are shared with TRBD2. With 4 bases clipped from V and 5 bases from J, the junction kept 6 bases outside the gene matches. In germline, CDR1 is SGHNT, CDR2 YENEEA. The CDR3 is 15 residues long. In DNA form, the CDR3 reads TGTGCCAGCAGCTCCGCGGGGACTAGCAACAATGAGCAGTTCTTC. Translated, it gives CASSSAGTSNNEQFF.

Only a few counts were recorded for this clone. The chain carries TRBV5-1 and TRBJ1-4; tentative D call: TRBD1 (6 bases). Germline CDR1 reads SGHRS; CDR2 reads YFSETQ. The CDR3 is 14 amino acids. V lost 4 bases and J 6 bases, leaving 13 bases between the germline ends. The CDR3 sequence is CASSVGQSYEKLFF. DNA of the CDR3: TGCGCCAGCAGCGTCGGACAGAGCTATGAAAAACTGTTTTTT.

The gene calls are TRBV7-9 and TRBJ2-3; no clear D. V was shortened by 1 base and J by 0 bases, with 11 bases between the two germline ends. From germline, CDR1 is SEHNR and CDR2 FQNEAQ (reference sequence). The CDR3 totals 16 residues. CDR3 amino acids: CASSLGRKVSTDTQYF. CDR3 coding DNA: TGTGCCAGCAGCTTAGGGCGGAAGGTTAGCACAGATACGCAGTATTTT.

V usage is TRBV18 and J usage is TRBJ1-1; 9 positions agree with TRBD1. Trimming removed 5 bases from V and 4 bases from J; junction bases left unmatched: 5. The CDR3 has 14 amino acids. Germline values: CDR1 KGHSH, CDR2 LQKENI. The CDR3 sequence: CASSNRGHGTEAFF. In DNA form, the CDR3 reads TGTGCCAGCTCAAACAGGGGGCACGGCACTGAAGCTTTCTTT. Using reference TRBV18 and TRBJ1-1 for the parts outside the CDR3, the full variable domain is NAGVMQNPRHLVRRRGQEARLRCSPMKGHSHVYWYRQLPEEGLKFMVYLQKENIIDESGMPKERFSAEFPKEGPSILRIQQVVRGDSAAYFCASSNRGHGTEAFFGQGTRLTVV.

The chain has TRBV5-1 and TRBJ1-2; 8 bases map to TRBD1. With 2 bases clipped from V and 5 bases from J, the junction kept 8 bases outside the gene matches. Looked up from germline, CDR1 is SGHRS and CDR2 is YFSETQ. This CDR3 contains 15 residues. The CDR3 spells CASSLGLDRVYGYTF. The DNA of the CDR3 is TGCGCCAGCAGCTTAGGTCTGGACAGGGTTTATGGCTACACCTTC.

The CDR3 region has the DNA TGCGCCAGCAGCTTCCCAGGGAAGGCAGATACGCAGTATTTT. Translated, it gives CASSFPGKADTQYF. J is TRBJ2-3 and V is TRBV5-1; a weak D match, TRBD1 (5 bases). CDR1 and CDR2 (germline): SGHRS, YFSETQ. V lost 2 bases and J lost 4, with 11 bases in between. This CDR3 contains 14 residues.

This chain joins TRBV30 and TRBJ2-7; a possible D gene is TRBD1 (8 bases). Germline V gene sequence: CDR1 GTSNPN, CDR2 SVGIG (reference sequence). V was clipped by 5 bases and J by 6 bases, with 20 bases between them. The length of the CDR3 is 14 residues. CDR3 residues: CAWAKLTGGGEQYF. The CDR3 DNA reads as TGTGCCTGGGCCAAGCTCACAGGGGGGGGCGAGCAGTACTTC.